This paragraph reports one T cell receptor (beta chain). The data are from a study of technical replicates of blood from several donors. This CDR3 has 14 residues. Per germline, CDR1 MNHEY and CDR2 SVGAGI. V was pared by 6 bases and J by 6 bases, with 18 bases between. Sequencing used immunoSEQ multiplex PCR; TCRdb keeps in-frame clones, though not all of them. This repertoire shows some 76,000 clones, 90% to 95% found once; its top ten account for under 0.5%. This TCR derives from a human donor in good health. This chain uses TRBV6-5 with TRBJ2-7; the D gene is possibly TRBD1 (6 bases). Sequencing was performed on T cells isolated from PBMCs. The CDR3 coding sequence is TGTGCCAGCAGACCTCCGGGACAAGGTTCCGAGCAGTACTTC. Translating gives CASRPPGQGSEQYF.